Sequencing of this T cell receptor (beta chain) was carried out in a study of blood T cell repertoires in COVID-19. Across the study: Samples taken during acute and convalescent COVID-19 were collected in the United States, Italy and Spain. The cDNA or gDNA used as material had been derived from T cells, B-cell-depleted T cells, or PBMCs.

Per the original methods: How many nucleated cells were present was estimated from reference gene primer amplification. Libraries were prepared by immunoSEQ multiplex PCR; TCRdb keeps only in-frame clonotypes and omits some of them. That table furnishes V, J and clone size, whereas the DNA furnished D and trimming. The sample holds about 210,000 clones, 80% to 85% seen once. The cohort comprised adults aged about 18 to 100 years residing in about 25 US areas. The CDR3 runs to 17 residues. Germline CDR1 SGHTA, CDR2 FQGNSA. V lost 7 bases to trimming and J lost 4 bases; unmatched junction nucleotides: 12.

The receptor's source is a woman aged 45 to 65 with acute COVID-19. Sequences were obtained from PBMCs or T cells enriched from blood (not recorded which). The chain is built from TRBV7-2 and TRBJ2-2; 10 positions agree with TRBD2. The CDR3 reads CASKIEAGGPGTGELFF. For the CDR3, the DNA is TGTGCCAGCAAAATCGAAGCGGGAGGGCCGGGCACCGGGGAGCTGTTTTTT.